Reported below is one T cell receptor beta chain. The sample belongs to a study of blood T cell repertoires in COVID-19. Study summary: The United States, Italy and Spain were the sources of the acute and convalescent COVID-19 samples. PBMCs, B-cell-depleted T cells, or T cells were the source of the cDNA or gDNA that made up the material.

V was clipped by 7 bases and J by 0 bases, with 7 bases between them. Per germline, CDR1 MNHEY and CDR2 SVGAGI. CDR3 size: 13 residues. How the authors handled the data: Amplified reference gene primers provided the basis for estimating nucleated cell counts. Method: immunoSEQ multiplex PCR; TCRdb's copy keeps in-frame clones and lacks some. The D gene and trimming were derived from the DNA, and the V and J assignments and clone size from that table. Among just over 250,000 clones listed, about nine tenths were seen once. Seattle patients were enrolled during active infection and followed longitudinally.

Sequenced: peripheral blood. This TCR was sampled from a person aged 18 to 29 with COVID-19, enrolled during active disease. This sequence joins TRBV6-5 and TRBJ1-3; D is uncertain. The CDR3 DNA sequence: TGTGCCAGCACCACCTACTCTGGAAACACCATATATTTT. It is translated as CASTTYSGNTIYF.